This entry lists 10 T cell receptor beta chains sequenced from one sample in a study of blood T cell repertoires in COVID-19. Clones were sequenced by immunoSEQ multiplex PCR, and TCRdb holds only the in-frame ones, with some missing. There are roughly 340,000 clones in the sample; 87% occur only once, and over 6% lies in the top ten. Material for sequencing was peripheral blood. These receptors came from a woman between 45 and 65 years old with COVID-19, enrolled during active disease.

For this clone: A read error may account for a junction end that differs from germline. The V and J genes are TRBV5-6 and TRBJ1-5; the D gene is possibly TRBD1 (6 bases). Germline values: CDR1 SGHDT, CDR2 YYEEEE. CDR3 length: 16 amino acids. Written as DNA, the CDR3 is TGTGCCAGCAGCTTGGCACAGGGTATTAGCCATCAGCCCCAGCATTTT. Its protein product is CASSLAQGISHQPQHF.

This chain links TRBV4-1 with TRBJ2-2; 10 positions agree with TRBD1. This CDR3 has 16 residues. The V gene's germline CDR1 is MGHRA and CDR2 YSYEKL. Trimming cost V 4 bases and J 6 bases; bases outside gene matches: 8. The CDR3 coding sequence is TGCGCCAGCAGCCCCCCAGGGACAGGGGAGGCCGGGGAGCTGTTTTTT. Encoded protein: CASSPPGTGEAGELFF.

V and J are TRBV6-2 or TRBV6-3 and TRBJ2-6; TRBD2 might be the D (6 bases). The CDR3 is 17 residues long. V was pared by 6 bases and J by 0 bases, with 15 bases between. Germline V gives CDR1 MNHEY, CDR2 SVGEGT. The CDR3 DNA sequence: TGTGCCAGCAGCCCTACCGCGGGGCGCTCTGGGGCCAACGTCCTGACTTTC. It yields the protein CASSPTAGRSGANVLTF.

This chain uses TRBV9 with TRBJ1-2; D gene ambiguous. The V gene lost 0 bases and the J gene lost 3 bases, with 9 bases spanning the gap. There are 14 residues in the CDR3. The germline V gene has CDR1 SGDLS and CDR2 YYNGEE. DNA of the CDR3: TGTGCCAGCAGCGTAGCCCCATTAGACTATGGCTACACCTTC. Protein product: CASSVAPLDYGYTF. The variable domain in full, completed from reference TRBV9 and TRBJ1-2, reads DSGVTQTPKHLITATGQRVTLRCSPRSGDLSVYWYQQSLDQGLQFLIQYYNGEERAKGNILERFSAQQFPDLHSELNLSSLELGDSALYFCASSVAPLDYGYTFGSGTRLTVV.

This sequence joins TRBV27 and TRBJ1-4; 9 bases line up with TRBD1. The junction had 17 bases not matched to a gene; V was cut back by 6 bases and J by 3 bases. Per germline, CDR1 MNHEY and CDR2 SMNVEV (reference sequence). The CDR3 contains 19 residues. CDR3 coding DNA: TGTGCCAGCAGCTATCGCCCATCCGGGACAGGGAGCTCTAATGAAAAACTGTTTTTT. This encodes CASSYRPSGTGSSNEKLFF.

This rearrangement joins TRBV27 to TRBJ2-7; 10 bases align to TRBD2. The trim removed 4 bases at V and 2 bases at J, leaving 11 bases unmatched. Germline V CDR1 and CDR2: MNHEY, SMNVEV (reference sequence). The CDR3 runs 17 residues. CDR3 loop: CASSSIGLAATPYEQYF. The CDR3 bases are TGTGCCAGCAGTTCGATCGGACTAGCGGCCACACCCTACGAGCAGTACTTC.

This chain connects TRBV9 to TRBJ2-7; D is perhaps TRBD2 (5 bases). This CDR3 comprises 12 residues. Per the germline V gene, CDR1 is SGDLS and CDR2 is YYNGEE. Trimming removed 5 bases at V and 5 bases at J, with 11 bases between. CDR3 in DNA: TGTGCCAGCAGTAGCGCCGCCAACGAGCAGTACTTC. This encodes CASSSAANEQYF.

The chain combines TRBV7-2 with TRBJ2-7; the match to TRBD2 covers 10 bases. The V and J ends lost 2 bases and 7 bases, in that order; junction bases with no gene match: 5. This CDR3 has 14 amino acids. CDR1 and CDR2 (germline): SGHTA, FQGNSA. The CDR3 protein is CASSLSGRVGEQYF. The DNA for the CDR3 is TGTGCCAGCAGCTTAAGCGGGAGGGTGGGGGAGCAGTACTTC.

The rearrangement uses TRBV15 and TRBJ1-1; 7 bases are a match to TRBD1. CDR3 size: 16 residues. The germline V gene has CDR1 LNHNV and CDR2 YYDKDF (reference sequence). V was clipped by 2 bases and J by 3 bases; unmatched bases: 9. CDR3 amino acids: CATSRPRGQSDTEAFF. The CDR3 DNA reads as TGTGCCACCAGCAGACCCAGGGGACAGTCGGACACTGAAGCTTTCTTT.

This rearrangement joins TRBV7-2 to TRBJ2-7, with D tentatively TRBD2 (6 bases). V gave up 4 bases and J gave up 6 bases, with 19 bases separating them. In germline, CDR1 is SGHTA, CDR2 FQGNSA. The CDR3 is 15 residues long. The CDR3 DNA sequence: TGTGCCAGCAGCTCGGGACTCGGAAGGAGCCGCGAGCAGTACTTC. It codes for CASSSGLGRSREQYF.